This TCR beta chain emerged from a study of blood T cell repertoires in COVID-19. Study background: T cells, B-cell-depleted T cells, or PBMCs supplied cDNA or gDNA.

Assay used: immunoSEQ multiplex PCR; TCRdb lists only in-frame clones, some missing. The sample includes tens of thousands of clones, about nine tenths seen only once; the top ten take around 40%. This sequence originates from a human donor in a cohort sampled during active COVID-19. The material sequenced was peripheral blood.

This CDR3 is CASSKPGSQPHEQYF. CDR3 in DNA: TGTGCCAGCAGCAAACCGGGATCGCAGCCCCACGAGCAGTACTTC. The rearrangement uses TRBV5-4 and TRBJ2-7; a possible D gene is TRBD2 (5 bases). Deletions cut 4 bases from V and 5 bases from J, with 19 bases between. CDR3 length equals 15 residues. Germline-derived CDR1 and CDR2 are SGHNT and YYREEE (reference sequence). The full variable domain, rest sourced from reference TRBV5-4 and TRBJ2-7, is ETGVTQSPTHLIKTRGQQVTLRCSSQSGHNTVSWYQQALGQGPQFIFQYYREEENGRGNFPPRFSGLQFPNYSSELNVNALELDDSALYLCASSKPGSQPHEQYFGPGTRLTVT.